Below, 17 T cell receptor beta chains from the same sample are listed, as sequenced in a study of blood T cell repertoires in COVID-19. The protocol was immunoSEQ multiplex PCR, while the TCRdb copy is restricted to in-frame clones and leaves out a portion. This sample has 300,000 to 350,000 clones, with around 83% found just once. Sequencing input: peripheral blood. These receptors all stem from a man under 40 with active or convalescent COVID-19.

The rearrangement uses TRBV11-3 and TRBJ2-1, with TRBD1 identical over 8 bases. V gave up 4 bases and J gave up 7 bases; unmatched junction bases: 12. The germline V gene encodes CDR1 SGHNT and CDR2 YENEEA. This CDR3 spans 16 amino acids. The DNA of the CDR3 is TGTGCCAGCAGCTCAGGACAGGGTCGAAAGGGAAATGAGCAGTTCTTC. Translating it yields CASSSGQGRKGNEQFF.

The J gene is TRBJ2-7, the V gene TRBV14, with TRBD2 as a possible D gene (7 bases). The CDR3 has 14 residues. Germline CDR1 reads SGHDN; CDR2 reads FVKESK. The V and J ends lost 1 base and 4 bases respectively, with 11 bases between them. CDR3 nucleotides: TGTGCCAGCAGCCAAGGTGGGAGGGGGTACGAGCAGTACTTC. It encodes CASSQGGRGYEQYF.

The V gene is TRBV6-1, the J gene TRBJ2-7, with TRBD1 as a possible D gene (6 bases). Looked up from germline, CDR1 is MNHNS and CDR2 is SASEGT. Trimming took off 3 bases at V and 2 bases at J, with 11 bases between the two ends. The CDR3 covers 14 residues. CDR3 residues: CASSETGRTYEQYF. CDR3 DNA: TGTGCCAGCAGTGAGACAGGAAGGACCTACGAGCAGTACTTC.

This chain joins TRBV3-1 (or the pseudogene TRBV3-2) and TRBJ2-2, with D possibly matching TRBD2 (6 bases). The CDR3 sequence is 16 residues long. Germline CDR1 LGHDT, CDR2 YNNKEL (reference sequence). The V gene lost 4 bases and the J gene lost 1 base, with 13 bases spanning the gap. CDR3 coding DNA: TGTGCCAGCAGCCCCGGGACTCCCCTGAACACCGGGGAGCTGTTTTTT. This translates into CASSPGTPLNTGELFF.

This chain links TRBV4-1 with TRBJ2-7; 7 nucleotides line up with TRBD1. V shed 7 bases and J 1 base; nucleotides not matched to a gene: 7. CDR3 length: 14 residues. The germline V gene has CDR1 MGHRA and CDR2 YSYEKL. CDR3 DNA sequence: TGCGCCAGCAAGGGACAGCCAGTTTCCTACGAGCAGTACTTC. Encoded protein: CASKGQPVSYEQYF.

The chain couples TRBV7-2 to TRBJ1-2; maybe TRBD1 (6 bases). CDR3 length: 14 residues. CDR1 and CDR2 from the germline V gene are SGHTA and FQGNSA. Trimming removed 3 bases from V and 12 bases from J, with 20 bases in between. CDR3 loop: CASSLARTAGADTF. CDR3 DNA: TGTGCCAGCAGCTTGGCCCGGACAGCAGGCGCTGACACCTTC.

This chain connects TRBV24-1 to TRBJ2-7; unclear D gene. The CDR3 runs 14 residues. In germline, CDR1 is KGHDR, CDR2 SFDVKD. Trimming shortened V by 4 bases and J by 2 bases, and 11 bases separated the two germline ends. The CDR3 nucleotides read TGTGCCACCAGTGACAGCAGCGTACCCTACGAGCAGTACTTC. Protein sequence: CATSDSSVPYEQYF.

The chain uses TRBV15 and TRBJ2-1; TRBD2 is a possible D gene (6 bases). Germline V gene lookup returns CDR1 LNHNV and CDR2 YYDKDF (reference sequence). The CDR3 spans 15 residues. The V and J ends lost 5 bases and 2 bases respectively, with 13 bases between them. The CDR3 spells CATSPRLVAYNEQFF. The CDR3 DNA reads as TGTGCCACCAGCCCTAGACTAGTAGCCTACAATGAGCAGTTCTTC.

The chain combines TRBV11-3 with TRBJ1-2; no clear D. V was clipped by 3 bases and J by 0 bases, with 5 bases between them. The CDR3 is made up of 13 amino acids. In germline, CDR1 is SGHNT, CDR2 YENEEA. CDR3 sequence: CASSLVANYGYTF. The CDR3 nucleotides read TGTGCCAGCAGCTTGGTAGCTAACTATGGCTACACCTTC.

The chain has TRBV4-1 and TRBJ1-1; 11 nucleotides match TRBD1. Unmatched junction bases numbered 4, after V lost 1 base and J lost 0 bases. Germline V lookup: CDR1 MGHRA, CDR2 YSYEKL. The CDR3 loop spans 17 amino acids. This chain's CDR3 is CASSQGDRGIMNTEAFF. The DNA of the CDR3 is TGCGCCAGCAGCCAAGGGGACAGGGGGATCATGAACACTGAAGCTTTCTTT.

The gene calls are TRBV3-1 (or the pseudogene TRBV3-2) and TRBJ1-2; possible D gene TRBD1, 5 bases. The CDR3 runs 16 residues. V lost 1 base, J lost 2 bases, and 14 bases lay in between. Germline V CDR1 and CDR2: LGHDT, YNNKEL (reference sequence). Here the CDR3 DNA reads TGTGCCAGCAGCCAAGCGGCAGGGTATGGGAACTATGGCTACACCTTC. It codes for CASSQAAGYGNYGYTF.

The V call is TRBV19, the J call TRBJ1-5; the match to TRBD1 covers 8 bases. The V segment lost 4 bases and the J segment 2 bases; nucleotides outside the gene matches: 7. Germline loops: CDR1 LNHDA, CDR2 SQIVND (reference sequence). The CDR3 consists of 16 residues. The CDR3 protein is CASSTDRVGGNQPQHF. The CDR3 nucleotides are TGTGCCAGTAGTACGGACAGGGTGGGTGGCAATCAGCCCCAGCATTTT.

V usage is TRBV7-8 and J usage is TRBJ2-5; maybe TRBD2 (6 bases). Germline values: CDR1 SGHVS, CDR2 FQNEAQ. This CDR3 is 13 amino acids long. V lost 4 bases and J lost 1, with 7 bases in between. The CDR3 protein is CASSSGLQETQYF. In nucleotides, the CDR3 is TGTGCCAGCAGCTCGGGACTCCAAGAGACCCAGTACTTC.

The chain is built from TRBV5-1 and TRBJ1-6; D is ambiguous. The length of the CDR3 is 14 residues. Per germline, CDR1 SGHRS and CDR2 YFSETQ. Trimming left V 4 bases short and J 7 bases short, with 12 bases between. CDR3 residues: CASSLEPGNSPLHF. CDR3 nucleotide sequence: TGCGCCAGCAGCCTCGAACCGGGGAATTCACCCCTCCACTTT. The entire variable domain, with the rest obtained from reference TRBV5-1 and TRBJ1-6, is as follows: KAGVTQTPRYLIKTRGQQVTLSCSPISGHRSVSWYQQTPGQGLQFLFEYFSETQRNKGNFPGRFSGRQFSNSRSEMNVSTLELGDSALYLCASSLEPGNSPLHFGNGTRLTVT.

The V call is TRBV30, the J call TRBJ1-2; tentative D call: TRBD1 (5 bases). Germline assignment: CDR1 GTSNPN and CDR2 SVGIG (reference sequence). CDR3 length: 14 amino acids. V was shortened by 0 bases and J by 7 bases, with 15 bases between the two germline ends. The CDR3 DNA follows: TGTGCCTGGAGTGTAAGACAGAGCCTCTCTGGCTACACCTTC. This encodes CAWSVRQSLSGYTF.

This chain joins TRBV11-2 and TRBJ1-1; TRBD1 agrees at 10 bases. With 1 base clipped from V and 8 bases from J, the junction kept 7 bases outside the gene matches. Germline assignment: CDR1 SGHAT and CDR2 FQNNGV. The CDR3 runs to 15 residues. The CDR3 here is CASSLVQGQGPEAFF. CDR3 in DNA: TGTGCCAGCAGCTTAGTACAGGGACAGGGGCCCGAAGCTTTCTTT. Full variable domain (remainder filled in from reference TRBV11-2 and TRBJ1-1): EAGVAQSPRYKIIEKRQSVAFWCNPISGHATLYWYQQILGQGPKLLIQFQNNGVVDDSQLPKDRFSAERLKGVDSTLKIQPAKLEDSAVYLCASSLVQGQGPEAFFGQGTRLTVV.

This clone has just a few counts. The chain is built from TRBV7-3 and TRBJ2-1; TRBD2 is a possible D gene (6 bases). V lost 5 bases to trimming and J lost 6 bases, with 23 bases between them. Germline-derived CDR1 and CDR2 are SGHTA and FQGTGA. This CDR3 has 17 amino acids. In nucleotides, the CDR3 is TGTGCCAGCAGCGCAAGGGGTGGAGGGGTAGGCGGCAATGAGCAGTTCTTC. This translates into CASSARGGGVGGNEQFF.